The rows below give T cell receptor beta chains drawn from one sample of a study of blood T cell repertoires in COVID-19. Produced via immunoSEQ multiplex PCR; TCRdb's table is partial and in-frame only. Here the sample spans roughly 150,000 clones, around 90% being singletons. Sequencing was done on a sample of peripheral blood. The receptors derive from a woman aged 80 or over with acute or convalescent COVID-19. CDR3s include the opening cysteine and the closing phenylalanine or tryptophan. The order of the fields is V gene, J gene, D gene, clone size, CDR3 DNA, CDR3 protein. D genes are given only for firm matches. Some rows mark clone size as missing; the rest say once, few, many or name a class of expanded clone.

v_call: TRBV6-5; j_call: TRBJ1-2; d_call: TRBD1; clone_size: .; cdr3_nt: TGTGCCAGCAGTCTTCTACAGGGGGCTACTGGCTACACCTTC; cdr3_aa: CASSLLQGATGYTF
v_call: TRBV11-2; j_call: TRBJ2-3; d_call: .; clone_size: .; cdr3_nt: TGTGCCAGCAGCTTATTACCCGCAGGCACAGATACGCAGTATTTT; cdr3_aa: CASSLLPAGTDTQYF
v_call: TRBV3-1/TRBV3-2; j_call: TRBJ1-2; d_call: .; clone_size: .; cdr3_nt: TGTGCCAGCAGCCAGACACCCAGCTATGGCTACACCTTC; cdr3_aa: CASSQTPSYGYTF
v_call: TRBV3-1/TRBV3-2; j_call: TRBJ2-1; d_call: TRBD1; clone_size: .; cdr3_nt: TGTGCCAGCAGCCAAACCCTGGGACAGGGCTACAATGAGCAGTTCTTC; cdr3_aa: CASSQTLGQGYNEQFF
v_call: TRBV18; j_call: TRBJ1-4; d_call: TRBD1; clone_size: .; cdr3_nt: TGTGCCAGCTCAGAGACAGGGGTTGATGAAAAACTGTTTTTT; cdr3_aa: CASSETGVDEKLFF
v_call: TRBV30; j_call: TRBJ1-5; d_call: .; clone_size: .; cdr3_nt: TGTGCCTGGAGCCGGAGAGGATATAGCAATCAGCCCCAGCATTTT; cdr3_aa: CAWSRRGYSNQPQHF
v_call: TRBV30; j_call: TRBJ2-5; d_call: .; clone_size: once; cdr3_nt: TGTGCCTGGAGTGTAAACAGCGGTGGGGAGACCCAGTACTTC; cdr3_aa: CAWSVNSGGETQYF
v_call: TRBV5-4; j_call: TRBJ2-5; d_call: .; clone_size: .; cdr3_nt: TGTGCCAGCAGCTTTGAGGGGCAGGGAGGAGAGACCCAGTACTTC; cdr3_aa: CASSFEGQGGETQYF
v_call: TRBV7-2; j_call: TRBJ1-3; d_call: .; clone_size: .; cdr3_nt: TGTGCCAGCGGAGTGGGGGGAGCTGGAAACACCATATATTTT; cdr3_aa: CASGVGGAGNTIYF
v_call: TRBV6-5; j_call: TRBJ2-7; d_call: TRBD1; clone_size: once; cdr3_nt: TGTGCCAGCAGTTACTCGGGCGGGACAGGGTACGAGCAGTACTTC; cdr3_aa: CASSYSGGTGYEQYF
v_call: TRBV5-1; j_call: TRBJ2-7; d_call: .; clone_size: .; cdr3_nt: TGCGCCAGCAGCTTGATTTCTGGCCACTACGAGCAGTACTTC; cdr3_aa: CASSLISGHYEQYF
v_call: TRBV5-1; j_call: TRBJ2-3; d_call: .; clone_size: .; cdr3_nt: TGCGCCAGCAGCTTGAACTCCCCCGGCACAGATACGCAGTATTTT; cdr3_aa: CASSLNSPGTDTQYF
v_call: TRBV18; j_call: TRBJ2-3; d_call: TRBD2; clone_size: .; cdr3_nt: TGTGCCAGCTCACCCCCGGGACTAGCTTCAGATACGCAGTATTTT; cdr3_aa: CASSPPGLASDTQYF
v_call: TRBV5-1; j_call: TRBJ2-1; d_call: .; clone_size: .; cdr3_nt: TGCGCCAGCAGCGGGACGGGACACAACAATGAGCAGTTCTTC; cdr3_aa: CASSGTGHNNEQFF
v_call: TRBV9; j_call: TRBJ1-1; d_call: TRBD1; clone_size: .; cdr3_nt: TGTGCCAGCAGCGTAATGGGACAGGGGAACACTGAAGCTTTCTTT; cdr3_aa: CASSVMGQGNTEAFF